The source of this T cell receptor beta chain is a study of blood T cell repertoires in COVID-19. Profiling relied on immunoSEQ multiplex PCR, and the TCRdb table lists in-frame clones only, not all of them. Here the sample spans roughly 200,000 clones, 86% being singletons. The germline V gene has CDR1 LNHNV and CDR2 YYDKDF (reference sequence). CDR3 length equals 17 residues. J lost 6 bases, V lost 2 bases, and 10 bases had no gene match. V usage is TRBV15 and J usage is TRBJ1-5, with 10 bases identical to TRBD1. The TCR sequence derives from a middle-aged man with acute COVID-19. The sample consisted of PBMCs or T cells enriched from blood (not recorded which). The CDR3 loop is CATSRYPGQGVGQPQHF. As DNA, the CDR3 is TGTGCCACCAGCAGATACCCAGGACAGGGGGTAGGTCAGCCCCAGCATTTT.